This TCR beta chain was sequenced in a study of shared clonotypes between healthy human individuals (dated by TCRdb to about 2020). Study-wide context: A couple of women and a few men aged 18 to 49 years were included in the cohort. For each donor, CD4 naive and CD4 memory were each run on three plates, CD8 naive on two plates, and CD8 memory on one plate. Blood TCR repertoires of several healthy adults were deeply sequenced to estimate repertoire size and the extent of clonotype sharing between individuals. Between about 0.94 and 8.9 billion PBMCs per donor were obtained by leukapheresis. Libraries were prepared and TCR repertoires were sequenced by different laboratories using diverse techniques, in order to increase sequencing depth and limit assay-specific biases.

For this clone: Its antigen remains unidentified. Per-base quality was not reported, and no clone a single base away is much larger than it.

Using the deep immunoSEQ assay, multiplex PCR amplified TCR CDR3 regions from genomic DNA. Extracted genomic DNA from each cell subset was spread evenly across all wells of several immunoSEQ 96-well plates, with each plate serving as a replicate. For sorted subsets, about 200 ng genomic DNA, equal to some 30,000 T cell genomes, was loaded into each replicate PCR. Purified libraries were quantified with a Qubit 3.0 fluorometer, sized on a Bioanalyzer 2100, and re-quantified with the KAPA Library Quantification kit. A separate single-read 150-cycle Illumina NextSeq 550 flow cell was used to sequence each immunoSEQ 96-well plate. The paper's processing steps were these. Because only junctional sequences without quality scores were contained in the immunoSEQ output, filtering matching that applied to full-length reads could not be performed. Sequences were annotated with PyIR, a Python wrapper for IgBLAST v1.9, using IMGT germline references to assign V/J genes and CDR3. Reads were removed for weak V/J assignments (E-value above 1e-6), missing CDR3, stop codons, out-of-frame junctions, or ambiguous translated residues. V3J clonotypes were defined by identical inferred V gene, J gene, and CDR3 amino acid sequence. To compute the percentage overlap between repertoires, the number of shared unique clonotypes was divided by the size of the smaller repertoire. Three approaches were used to assess repertoire richness: RTK rarefaction, the Chao1 estimator, and Recon v2.1 estimates of unobserved clonotypes. Generation probabilities for all TCRbeta clonotypes obtained by the gDNA method from a handful of donors were computed using OLGA. The immuneACCESS repertoire file appears here via TCRdb, limited to in-frame rearrangements. These files lack a portion of the clones; in checked studies, under half of the deficit traces to unresolved V genes, and the cause of the others is not known. V and J calls and clone size come straight from that table; D and trimming were deduced from the DNA. The table for this sample lists about 1.1 million clones; approximately 75% of them were counted only once. About 0.89% of the sample comes from the top ten.

Donors were healthy HIV-negative adults with no recently reported acute infections or vaccinations. All donors were Caucasian adults living in Nashville, Tennessee, USA. CD4+ T cells were enriched through magnetic negative selection, after which naive cells were positively selected on CD45RA and the remaining negative fraction served as the memory subset. After blood collection by leukapheresis, PBMCs were isolated using Ficoll-Histopaque density gradient centrifugation and then cryopreserved in the vapor phase of liquid nitrogen. Purity and quantity of every magnetically sorted T cell population were checked by analytical flow cytometry. Genomic DNA was isolated from every sorted fraction and measured by UV absorbance on a Nanodrop 2000c. Study-wide conclusions, independent of this receptor: Pairwise subsampling indicated that sequencing depth was expected to affect the degree of clonotype sharing among donors. Clonotypes shared by all four sorted-subset donors showed higher generation probabilities than non-shared clonotypes. Sampling was limited to blood, and TCR repertoires in tissue likely differ from TCR repertoires in blood. Naive subsets generally had larger estimated clonotype richness than memory subsets did. The genetic and exposure-history diversity represented was limited by the small number of donors. When several donors were compared, the shared fraction of clonotypes was 5% to 6.5% for naive CD4, roughly 3.4% for naive CD8, 2.3% for memory CD4, and 0.4% for memory CD8. Rarefaction of sorted-subset datasets indicated incomplete sequencing despite the large sequencing depth.

The CDR3, cysteine through phenylalanine, is 15 amino acids long. Only the CDR3 region is kept as DNA, spanning 45 bases read in frame from base 1. Reading the germline V gene gives CDR1 MGHDK and CDR2 SYGVNS. The V end gives up 5 bases and the J end 7 bases, leaving 10 bases in the junction not matched to a gene. The V gene is TRBV25-1 and the J gene is TRBJ2-1, and 8 bases in between align with TRBD2. The clonotype originates from a man younger than 35 in good health. Some clones in this sample may be carry-over from other donors' samples. Material for sequencing was memory CD4+ T cells from PBMCs. The sample's cell subset or site, from its label and the paper: CD45RA-negative fraction. The nucleotides are TGTGCCAGCAGTCCGCAGCGGGAGACCCGGAATGAGCAGTTCTTC. This sequence encodes CASSPQRETRNEQFF. Joined to the reference TRBV25-1 and TRBJ2-1 proteins, this CDR3 gives the full variable domain: EADIYQTPRYLVIGTGKKITLECSQTMGHDKMYWYQQDPGMELHLIHYSYGVNSTEKGDLSSESTVSRIRTEHFPLTLESARPSHTSQYLCASSPQRETRNEQFFGPGTRLTVL.